Given below is one T cell receptor beta chain in context. Its binding antigen is unknown. No base quality values were provided; no much bigger clone lies one nucleotide off. CDR1 and CDR2 are read off the germline V gene as ENHRY and SYGVKD. Its CDR3 holds 12 amino acids, cysteine through phenylalanine. The retained sequence is limited to the CDR3, 36 bases, with the frame set at the first base. V loses 10 bases, J loses 6 bases, and the germline ends lie 13 bases apart. This entry comes from a study of T cell responses to AZD1222 COVID-19 vaccine (dated by TCRdb to the early 2020s). Regarding the study in general: Because spike-specific TCR depth and breadth did not differ between the two schedules, AZD1222 recipients who got a second dose at roughly 4 weeks were pooled with those who got a second dose at roughly 12 weeks. A total of under 250 trial participants underwent TCR sequencing, of whom some 200 had received two doses of AZD1222 and some 26 had received two doses of the MenACWY control vaccine. Trial participants were enrolled into age subgroups of 18-55, 56-69 and 70-plus years, which contained around 150, 28 and 57 TCR-sequenced participants, respectively.

The CDR3 regions of human TCRbeta chains were subjected to immunosequencing. Per the original workflow: Repertoire TCRs were matched against a reference library of SARS-CoV-2-specific TCRs generated with the MIRA antigen-specificity platform. Breadth meant the fraction of unique TCRs that were SARS-CoV-2-associated, whereas depth meant the fraction of total T cells that were SARS-CoV-2-associated. Each spike-specific TCR was assigned to its reactive spike region and to a CD4 or CD8 class using the MIRA data. Log10-transformed breadth and depth values were compared by one-way ANOVA with Sidak's multiple comparisons tests. The table comes from immuneACCESS by way of TCRdb, which keeps in-frame sequences with V and J called. Part of the clones is missing from these tables; in studies checked, under half for an unresolved V gene and the rest for unknown reasons. Clone size and V and J calls were adopted from that table, with D and trimming inferred from the DNA. This sample holds approximately 130,000 clones; 93% were observed only once. The top ten hold 3.1% of the sample.

Beyond this particular receptor, the publication reports: Vaccine-associated CD4 TCRs spanned the whole spike protein, with dominant responses in regions 160-218 and 743-854. The 56-69-year group was small, and its depth increase did not reach significance, likely because of low power. Because no day 14 peak-response samples were available, repertoires were characterized only after the peak T cell response. Nearly half of unique spike-specific TCRs reportedly recognized epitopes outside regions mutated in the B.1.351 and B.1.1.7 variants. Only five to seven AZD1222 recipients were SARS-CoV-2 seropositive at baseline, limiting conclusions about previously exposed vaccinees. Participants were mostly white British and included more females than males, and it was suggested by the authors that clonal diversity may have been underestimated. Spike-specific TCR breadth and depth rose significantly after two AZD1222 doses compared with day 0 and with MenACWY recipients.

What this sample's time point label stands for: baseline before first vaccination. The vaccinee samples were drawn from two UK trials, COV001 and COV002, one of which was a single-blind randomized controlled phase 2/3 trial testing AZD1222 (ChAdOx1 nCoV-19) in healthy adults. For TCRbeta chain sequencing, PBMC samples were collected from trial participants at day 0 and at day 28 after the second dose. The chain uses TRBV10-3 and TRBJ1-5; a confident D gene designation cannot be given. The sequenced sample was peripheral blood, obtained on day 0 of AZD1222 vaccination. The receptor's source is an adult in good health. The sequenced DNA is TGTGCCACTCGGGCAGTTCTTCAGCCCCAGCATTTT. This codes for CATRAVLQPQHF.